The 4 T cell receptor beta chains reported below all come from one sample, sequenced in a study of identical twins. TCRdb used MiXCR to reprocess the 5' RACE reads, holding one entry per CDR3 protein. The table records roughly 500,000 distinct CDR3 sequences, roughly 21% of them present only once. The same sample was also used in a study of T cells expressing NK-cell markers.

Sequencing used CD4+ T cells sorted from blood. The receptors stem from a woman aged 18-30 years in good health.

This clonotype was seen a handful of times. The chain employs TRBV20-1 and TRBJ2-3; TRBD2 matches 12 bases. The CDR3 loop spans 17 amino acids. The V and J ends lost 0 bases and 6 bases, in that order; junction bases with no gene match: 10. Germline CDR1 and CDR2: DFQATT and SNEGSKA (reference sequence). The CDR3 loop reads CSARDHLTSGGSDTQYF. The CDR3 region has the DNA TGCAGTGCTAGAGATCACTTAACTAGCGGGGGGTCCGATACGCAGTATTTT.

In this sample, this clonotype turned up many times. The V and J genes are TRBV29-1 and TRBJ2-1, with D possibly being TRBD2 (5 bases). Per germline, CDR1 SQVTM and CDR2 ANQGSEA. The CDR3 is made up of 12 amino acids. With 7 bases removed from V and 7 bases from J, the gap between germline ends came to 14 bases. CDR3 residues: CSADRSGNEQFF. Here the CDR3 DNA reads TGCAGCGCCGACCGATCGGGAAATGAGCAGTTCTTC.

This clonotype was detected ten times or more. This chain uses TRBV12-3 or TRBV12-4 with TRBJ1-1; D is ambiguous. This CDR3 has 12 amino acids. Trimming shortened V by 2 bases and J by 4 bases, and 5 bases separated the two germline ends. DNA of the CDR3: TGTGCCAGCAGTTTACGGTTCACTGAAGCTTTCTTT. Translating gives CASSLRFTEAFF.

A few counts support this clonotype. This chain uses TRBV2 with TRBJ2-1; D is undetermined. This CDR3 spans 14 amino acids. CDR1 is SNHLY, CDR2 FYNNEI, per germline. V shed 7 bases and J shed 2 bases, with 12 bases lying between them. The CDR3 sequence: CASIPRGPYNEQFF. The DNA for the CDR3 is TGTGCCAGCATCCCCAGAGGTCCCTACAATGAGCAGTTCTTC.